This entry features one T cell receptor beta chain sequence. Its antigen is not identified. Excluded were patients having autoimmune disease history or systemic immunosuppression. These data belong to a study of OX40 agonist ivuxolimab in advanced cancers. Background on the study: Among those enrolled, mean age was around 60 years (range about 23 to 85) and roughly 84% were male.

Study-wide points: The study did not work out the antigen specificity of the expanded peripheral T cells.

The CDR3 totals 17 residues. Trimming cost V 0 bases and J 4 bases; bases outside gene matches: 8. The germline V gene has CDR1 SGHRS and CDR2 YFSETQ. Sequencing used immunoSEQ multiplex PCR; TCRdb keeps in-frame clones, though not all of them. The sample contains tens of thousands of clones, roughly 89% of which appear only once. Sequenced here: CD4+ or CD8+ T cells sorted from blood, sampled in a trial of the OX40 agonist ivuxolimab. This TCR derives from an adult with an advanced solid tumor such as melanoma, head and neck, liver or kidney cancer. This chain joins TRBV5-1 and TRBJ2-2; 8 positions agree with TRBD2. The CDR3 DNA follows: TGCGCCAGCAGCTTGGAGGCCCGGGGGGGTAGCACCGGGGAGCTGTTTTTT. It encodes CASSLEARGGSTGELFF.